The 26 T cell receptor beta chains reported below all come from one sample, sequenced in a study of cytomegalovirus exposure and HLA in healthy donors. Amplification used 60 Vbeta primers and 13 Jbeta primers. Profiling relied on immunoSEQ multiplex PCR, and the TCRdb table lists in-frame clones only, not all of them. Of around 100,000 clones listed, less than 75% are singletons. The sample consisted of PBMCs. The receptors derive from a man aged 35-49 years in good health and CMV-seropositive.

The chain is built from TRBV5-5 and TRBJ1-1; no reliable D call. The germline V gene encodes CDR1 SGHKS and CDR2 YYEKEE (reference sequence). V gave up 5 bases and J gave up 0 bases, with 17 bases separating them. This CDR3 contains 16 residues. The CDR3 is CASSTNLREMNTEAFF. In DNA, the CDR3 is TGTGCCAGCAGTACTAACCTGAGAGAGATGAACACTGAAGCTTTCTTT.

The chain recombines TRBV7-9 with TRBJ2-2; no reliable D call. Deletions cut 1 base from V and 8 bases from J, with 5 bases between. Per the germline V gene, CDR1 is SEHNR and CDR2 is FQNEAQ (reference sequence). The CDR3 contains 12 residues. The CDR3 nucleotides read TGTGCCAGCAGCTTAGATCCGGGGGAGCTGTTTTTT. Translating gives CASSLDPGELFF.

The chain joins TRBV30 to TRBJ2-1; possible D gene TRBD2, 6 bases. This CDR3 has 14 residues. CDR1 is GTSNPN, CDR2 SVGIG, per germline (reference sequence). Trimming stripped 4 bases from V and 2 bases from J, with 12 bases between. CDR3 DNA sequence: TGTGCCTGGATAGAAAGCGGGCCCTACAATGAGCAGTTCTTC. Amino acid sequence: CAWIESGPYNEQFF.

This sequence joins TRBV9 and TRBJ1-2; D may be TRBD1 (5 bases). Per the germline V gene, CDR1 is SGDLS and CDR2 is YYNGEE. V lost 0 bases, J lost 8 bases, and 8 bases lay in between. The CDR3 spans 12 residues. Written as DNA, the CDR3 is TGTGCCAGCAGCGTAGTGGAGGGGGGCTACACCTTC. Its translation: CASSVVEGGYTF.

This clone turned up a few times. This sequence joins TRBV6-5 and TRBJ1-4, with D tentatively TRBD1 (6 bases). Trimming cost V 0 bases and J 4 bases, with 12 bases left between them. Looked up from germline, CDR1 is MNHEY and CDR2 is SVGAGI. This CDR3 has 16 amino acids. The CDR3 nucleotides are TGTGCCAGCAGTTACTCGGCGGGGGCAGATAATGAAAAACTGTTTTTT. Its protein is CASSYSAGADNEKLFF.

This chain joins TRBV6-1 and TRBJ1-2; the match to TRBD1 covers 9 bases. Unmatched junction bases numbered 3, after V lost 7 bases and J lost 0 bases. This CDR3 is 14 amino acids long. The V gene's germline CDR1 is MNHNS and CDR2 SASEGT. The CDR3 nucleotides are TGTGCCAGCATTAGACAGGGGGCTAACTATGGCTACACCTTC. It is translated as CASIRQGANYGYTF.

This clone was found a few times. CDR3 sequence reads: CASSLFGGTGGSGYTF. In DNA, the CDR3 is TGTGCCAGCAGTTTATTTGGCGGGACAGGGGGCTCTGGCTACACCTTC. J is TRBJ1-2 and V is TRBV27, with TRBD1 matching 12 bases. Germline V gene lookup returns CDR1 MNHEY and CDR2 SMNVEV (reference sequence). The CDR3 length is 16 residues. Losses at the gene ends were 1 base for V and 7 bases for J; bases not matched to a gene: 7.

This clone has more than one count but fewer than ten. The chain couples TRBV19 to TRBJ2-4; no clear D. V was trimmed by 3 bases and J by 0 bases, leaving 18 bases between them. The CDR3 sequence is 18 residues long. CDR1 is LNHDA, CDR2 SQIVND, per germline (reference sequence). CDR3 DNA: TGTGCCAGTAGTATTTCTTTTGGTGGCAGCGCAGCCAAAAACATTCAGTACTTC. Encoded protein: CASSISFGGSAAKNIQYF.

The V call is TRBV5-1, the J call TRBJ2-7, with a tentative D call TRBD2 (6 bases). V lost 5 bases and J 4 bases, leaving 13 bases between the germline ends. This CDR3 is 13 amino acids long. The germline gives CDR1 SGHRS, CDR2 YFSETQ. This CDR3 reads CASRDPSGYEQYF. DNA of the CDR3: TGCGCCAGCAGGGATCCGAGCGGGTACGAGCAGTACTTC.

This clone was detected a few times. This chain links TRBV7-2 with TRBJ2-1, with 9 bases lining up with TRBD2. Germline CDR1 and CDR2: SGHTA and FQGNSA. V shed 5 bases, J shed 6 bases, and the junction held 8 bases outside the gene matches. The CDR3 totals 15 residues. CDR3: CASSASGALGNEQFF. The DNA of the CDR3 is TGTGCCAGCAGCGCTAGCGGGGCTTTGGGCAATGAGCAGTTCTTC.

The genes are TRBV19 and TRBJ1-1; maybe TRBD1 (5 bases). The CDR3 is 15 amino acids. V was cut by 8 bases and J by 4 bases, with 20 bases left in between. In germline, CDR1 is LNHDA, CDR2 SQIVND (reference sequence). The CDR3 sequence is CASGVGGGGGTEAFF. For the CDR3, the DNA is TGTGCCAGTGGAGTGGGGGGTGGCGGGGGCACTGAAGCTTTCTTT.

This chain connects TRBV30 to TRBJ2-1; D gene uncertain. The CDR3 totals 10 residues. Germline CDR1 reads GTSNPN; CDR2 reads SVGIG (reference sequence). Trimming removed 5 bases at V and 7 bases at J, with 6 bases between. The CDR3 spells CAWSENEQFF. Written as DNA, the CDR3 is TGTGCCTGGTCCGAGAATGAGCAGTTCTTC.

The V gene is TRBV28, the J gene TRBJ2-3; perhaps TRBD2 as D (5 bases). V was pared by 5 bases and J by 0 bases, with 9 bases between. From germline, CDR1 is MDHEN and CDR2 SYDVKM. The CDR3 runs 14 residues. The DNA of the CDR3 is TGTGCCAGCAGTCCCCGCGGGAGCACAGATACGCAGTATTTT. Translation gives CASSPRGSTDTQYF.

The V and J genes are TRBV28 and TRBJ2-5, with TRBD2 matching over 7 bases. Germline V gene sequence: CDR1 MDHEN, CDR2 SYDVKM. J was trimmed by 4 bases and V by 3 bases; bases with no gene match: 5. The CDR3 runs to 14 residues. The CDR3 DNA reads TGTGCCAGCAGTTTGGCGGGAGTCCCAGAGACCCAGTACTTC. Encoded protein: CASSLAGVPETQYF.

This clone was recorded only once. The chain carries TRBV29-1 and TRBJ1-1; the D is unclear. Trimming stripped 7 bases from V and 0 bases from J, with 6 bases between. CDR1 and CDR2 from the germline V gene are SQVTM and ANQGSEA. The CDR3 spans 11 residues. The DNA of the CDR3 is TGCAGCGGCCGGTTGAACACTGAAGCTTTCTTT. Translating gives CSGRLNTEAFF.

This chain joins TRBV6-1 and TRBJ2-1; the D gene is possibly TRBD1 (5 bases). Trimming removed 5 bases from V and 5 bases from J, with 10 bases in between. Germline CDR1 MNHNS, CDR2 SASEGT. The CDR3 runs 13 residues. The chain's CDR3 is CASSPLQDNEQFF. The CDR3 nucleotides read TGTGCCAGCAGTCCTCTACAGGACAATGAGCAGTTCTTC.

This clone was found a few times. This rearrangement joins TRBV25-1 to TRBJ1-2; possibly TRBD1 for D (5 bases). Germline CDR1 is MGHDK and CDR2 is SYGVNS. The CDR3 sequence is 14 residues long. V lost 3 bases and J 5 bases, leaving 13 bases between the germline ends. Here the CDR3 reads CASSDPDSSYGYTF. The CDR3 DNA sequence: TGTGCCAGCAGTGATCCCGACAGCTCTTATGGCTACACCTTC.

The gene calls are TRBV9 and TRBJ2-1; 7 nucleotides align to TRBD2. The CDR3 consists of 17 residues. Germline CDR1 SGDLS, CDR2 YYNGEE. Trimming at V came to 0 bases and at J to 9 bases, leaving 15 bases not matched to a gene. As DNA, the CDR3 is TGTGCCAGCAGCGTAGCCGGGGGTAGCGGGTGGGGAGGTGAGCAGTTCTTC. This gives the protein CASSVAGGSGWGGEQFF. The full variable domain, completed using reference TRBV9 and TRBJ2-1, is DSGVTQTPKHLITATGQRVTLRCSPRSGDLSVYWYQQSLDQGLQFLIQYYNGEERAKGNILERFSAQQFPDLHSELNLSSLELGDSALYFCASSVAGGSGWGGEQFFGPGTRLTVL.

V is TRBV27 and J is TRBJ2-3; a weak D match, TRBD2 (6 bases). V lost 4 bases, J lost 1 base, and 12 bases lay in between. Germline V gene lookup returns CDR1 MNHEY and CDR2 SMNVEV (reference sequence). The CDR3 consists of 15 residues. The CDR3 bases are TGTGCCAGCAGTTGGGACTCCATGGGCACAGATACGCAGTATTTT. It codes for CASSWDSMGTDTQYF.

The chain has TRBV30 and TRBJ2-1; 10 nucleotides agree with TRBD1. V dropped 0 bases and J dropped 7; count of bases not matched to a gene: 3. Germline V lookup: CDR1 GTSNPN, CDR2 SVGIG (reference sequence). The CDR3 loop spans 14 amino acids. CDR3 loop: CAWSVGTGVNEQFF. CDR3 in DNA: TGTGCCTGGAGTGTCGGGACAGGGGTAAATGAGCAGTTCTTC.

This clone has only a few counts. The rearrangement uses TRBV19 and TRBJ2-5; D perhaps matches TRBD2 (6 bases). The V gene's germline CDR1 is LNHDA and CDR2 SQIVND (reference sequence). V lost 5 bases and J 5 bases, leaving 15 bases between the germline ends. The CDR3 has 14 amino acids. CDR3 amino acids: CASSSGEFQETQYF. CDR3 nucleotides: TGTGCCAGTAGTTCGGGGGAGTTCCAGGAGACCCAGTACTTC.

The gene calls are TRBV27 and TRBJ1-5; 11 nucleotides line up with TRBD1. The CDR3 runs to 16 residues. Germline CDR1 MNHEY, CDR2 SMNVEV (reference sequence). V trimming: 6 bases; J trimming: 0 bases; junction bases outside the gene matches: 4. CDR3: CASRGTGGYSNQPQHF. The CDR3 coding sequence is TGTGCCAGCAGGGGGACAGGGGGGTATAGCAATCAGCCCCAGCATTTT.

The chain recombines TRBV25-1 with TRBJ2-5; 8 nucleotides match TRBD1. The V gene's germline CDR1 is MGHDK and CDR2 SYGVNS. CDR3 length equals 16 residues. V lost 3 bases and J lost 5; bases outside the gene matches: 11. The CDR3 spells CASSDETGTGYETQYF. The CDR3 coding sequence is TGTGCCAGCAGTGATGAAACCGGGACAGGCTACGAGACCCAGTACTTC.

The gene calls are TRBV29-1 and TRBJ2-3; possible D gene TRBD1, 6 bases. The CDR3 length is 13 residues. The germline CDR1 and CDR2 sequences are SQVTM and ANQGSEA. V was shortened by 4 bases and J by 2 bases, with 10 bases between the two germline ends. CDR3 protein: CSVGRQATDTQYF. CDR3 bases: TGCAGCGTTGGCCGACAGGCCACAGATACGCAGTATTTT.

This clone has a single count. The rearrangement links TRBV5-6 to TRBJ1-2; TRBD1 is a possible D gene (5 bases). Germline-derived CDR1 and CDR2 are SGHDT and YYEEEE. V was clipped by 3 bases and J by 4 bases, with 16 bases between them. The CDR3 spans 15 residues. CDR3 DNA: TGTGCCAGCAGCTGGGCGGGGACCCTCACCTATGGCTACACCTTC. Translation: CASSWAGTLTYGYTF. Together with reference TRBV5-6 and TRBJ1-2, the CDR3 gives the full variable domain: DAGVTQSPTHLIKTRGQQVTLRCSPKSGHDTVSWYQQALGQGPQFIFQYYEEEERQRGNFPDRFSGHQFPNYSSELNVNALLLGDSALYLCASSWAGTLTYGYTFGSGTRLTVV.

The chain joins TRBV7-9 to TRBJ2-7; 8 nucleotides match TRBD2. Unmatched junction bases numbered 10, after V lost 3 bases and J lost 6 bases. The CDR3 sequence is 15 residues long. Germline CDR1 SEHNR, CDR2 FQNEAQ (reference sequence). CDR3 nucleotides: TGTGCCAGCAGCTTTATAACGATCGGGAGGGCCGAGCAGTACTTC. This gives the protein CASSFITIGRAEQYF.